This T cell receptor (beta chain) was profiled in a study of CD8 T cells in Susac syndrome. Study-wide points: The total CD8+ repertoires yielded 15 to 20 Susac-specific public clones and the CD8+ TEMRA repertoires yielded about 5.

Germline CDR1 reads DFQATT; CDR2 reads SNEGSKA (reference sequence). This CDR3 has 16 amino acids. Unmatched junction bases numbered 9, after V lost 3 bases and J lost 4 bases. The RNA input was about 0.45 to 1 ug, and it was reverse transcribed with random hexamers. By means of immunoSEQ multiplex PCR, TCR beta CDR3 spanning 54 Vbeta and 13 Jbeta underwent amplification. TCRdb re-called the immunoSEQ multiplex PCR reads through MiXCR, storing one row per CDR3 protein. The sample has under 200,000 distinct CDR3 sequences, 95% seen once. As for this clonotype: The antigen remains unidentified.

The sequenced material came from CD8+ T cells from PBMCs. The chain has TRBV20-1 and TRBJ2-1, with TRBD2 matching over 10 bases. The TCR originated in a human donor with Susac syndrome. CDR3 amino acids: CSARGGLAGEYNEQFF. In DNA, the CDR3 is TGCAGTGCTAGGGGTGGGCTAGCGGGAGAATACAATGAGCAGTTCTTC.